The 23 T cell receptor beta chains reported below all come from one sample, sequenced in a study of T cells in Graves' hyperthyroidism and ophthalmopathy. Amplified regions were TCR beta CDR3 sequences from RNA transcripts. A set of HTBI primers served as the primers for a first-round RT-PCR of the TCR CDR3. TCRdb analysed the multiplex PCR reads with MiXCR anew, one entry per CDR3 protein. The sample holds approximately 640,000 distinct CDR3 sequences, 45% seen once. The sample consisted of peripheral blood or thyroid tissue (not recorded which). These receptors were obtained from an adult man with Graves' disease, either hyperthyroidism or ophthalmopathy (not recorded which).

V and J are TRBV2 and TRBJ1-4; 9 bases fit TRBD1. Germline CDR1 and CDR2: SNHLY and FYNNEI. J lost 7 bases, V lost 7 bases, and 7 bases had no gene match. CDR3 length: 14 amino acids. CDR3 coding DNA: TGTGCCAGCACGGGGGACAGGGCTACTGAAAAACTGTTTTTT. Translating it yields CASTGDRATEKLFF.

This clonotype was observed once. The J gene is TRBJ1-5, the V gene TRBV13, with D unclear. Germline-derived CDR1 and CDR2 are PRHDT and FYEKMQ (reference sequence). This CDR3 has 16 residues. V lost 2 bases and J lost 7, with 18 bases in between. CDR3 amino acids: CASSLRSWPRTQPQHF. As DNA, the CDR3 is TGTGCCAGCAGCTTACGGAGCTGGCCCAGAACCCAGCCCCAGCATTTT.

This clonotype was found many times. The chain carries TRBV5-1 and TRBJ1-1; D gene ambiguous. The CDR3 is 15 amino acids. Germline-derived CDR1 and CDR2 are SGHRS and YFSETQ. Trimming took 4 bases from V and 0 from J, leaving 13 bases between them. CDR3 protein: CASSPQLALNTEAFF. The DNA for the CDR3 is TGCGCCAGCAGCCCACAACTGGCCCTGAACACTGAAGCTTTCTTT.

This chain links TRBV5-1 with TRBJ2-5, with 13 bases identical to TRBD2. V trimming: 4 bases; J trimming: 5 bases; junction bases outside the gene matches: 8. The CDR3 has 16 residues. Looked up from germline, CDR1 is SGHRS and CDR2 is YFSETQ. The CDR3 DNA reads TGCGCCAGCAGCCCGGGACTAGCGGGAAGGGGGGAGACCCAGTACTTC. It specifies CASSPGLAGRGETQYF.

This clonotype was detected only a few times. This chain joins TRBV12-3 or TRBV12-4 and TRBJ1-5; D not resolved. V dropped 2 bases and J dropped 6 bases, with 14 bases sitting between them. The CDR3 contains 15 residues. The chain's CDR3 is CASSLTVGGLQPQHF. CDR3 in DNA: TGTGCCAGCAGTTTAACGGTGGGAGGACTTCAGCCCCAGCATTTT.

The chain couples TRBV24-1 to TRBJ1-4; TRBD1 aligns across 8 bases. V shed 4 bases and J 0 bases; nucleotides not matched to a gene: 18. CDR1 KGHDR and CDR2 SFDVKD come from the germline V gene. CDR3 length equals 21 residues. CDR3 DNA sequence: TGTGCCACCAGTGAGCCCGAGCGATGGACAGGGATCTATGCAACTAATGAAAAACTGTTTTTT. As protein: CATSEPERWTGIYATNEKLFF.

V is TRBV4-1 and J is TRBJ1-1; D remains unclear. The germline V gene has CDR1 MGHRA and CDR2 YSYEKL. Trimming stripped 4 bases from V and 0 bases from J, with 15 bases between. CDR3 length: 16 amino acids. The CDR3 loop reads CASSRVEGSMNTEAFF. CDR3 bases: TGCGCCAGCAGCCGTGTAGAGGGCAGCATGAACACTGAAGCTTTCTTT.

A word on this clonotype: The conserved closing phenylalanine or tryptophan is absent in this CDR3, likely reflecting a read error. It is unclear where the CDR3 begins or ends on the DNA, so no DNA is shown, and the CDR3 is as TCRdb lists it. The chain uses TRBV10-3 and TRBJ1-1. Per germline, CDR1 ENHRY and CDR2 SYGVKD. Counting both end residues, the CDR3 totals 9 amino acids. CDR3 residues: CAISEGPGT.

This clonotype was picked up many times. This could be a read error, since a much larger clone is one nucleotide away. The chain combines TRBV7-9 with TRBJ1-1; TRBD1 might be the D (6 bases). Trimming shortened V by 5 bases and J by 0 bases, and 10 bases separated the two germline ends. Germline V gene data show CDR1 as SEHNR and CDR2 as FQNEAQ (reference sequence). The CDR3 loop spans 14 amino acids. The CDR3 DNA reads as TGTGCCAGCAGCAACAGGGACATGAACACTGAAGCTTTCTTT. Protein sequence: CASSNRDMNTEAFF.

The gene calls are TRBV20-1 and TRBJ2-6; tentatively, D is TRBD1 (5 bases). Germline CDR1 and CDR2: DFQATT and SNEGSKA (reference sequence). Trimming stripped 6 bases from V and 4 bases from J, with 16 bases between. This CDR3 has 15 amino acids. The CDR3 DNA reads TGCAGTGCCACTACAGGTGCACCAGGGGCCAACGTCCTGACTTTC. Translating gives CSATTGAPGANVLTF.

This clonotype has ten or more counts. The chain has TRBV14 and TRBJ2-7, with 8 bases identical to TRBD1. The CDR3 is 14 amino acids. Germline V gives CDR1 SGHDN, CDR2 FVKESK. V was pared by 4 bases and J by 4 bases, with 6 bases of the junction left unmatched. This CDR3 reads CASSPGQALYEQYF. The CDR3 DNA is TGTGCCAGCAGCCCGGGACAGGCCCTTTACGAGCAGTACTTC.

Notes on this clonotype: The junction departs from the called germline gene at one end, perhaps through a read error. CDR3 DNA sequence: TGTGCCAGCAGTGAAAATGTAGGAAAAGCCCAGCATTTT. Protein product: CASSENVGKAQHF. This chain connects TRBV10-3 to TRBJ1-5; D call uncertain. This CDR3 contains 13 residues. Germline V lookup: CDR1 ENHRY, CDR2 SYGVKD.

This clonotype was observed once. The chain has TRBV10-3 and TRBJ1-6; the D is unclear. From germline, CDR1 is ENHRY and CDR2 SYGVKD. CDR3 length: 14 amino acids. With 3 bases removed from V and 6 bases from J, the gap between germline ends came to 9 bases. CDR3 amino acids: CAISEGETNSPLHF. DNA for the CDR3: TGTGCCATCAGTGAAGGAGAGACTAATTCACCCCTCCACTTT.

This clonotype was seen ten or more times. The chain joins TRBV7-8 to TRBJ2-7; 9 bases map to TRBD1. V lost 5 bases and J lost 2; bases outside the gene matches: 7. This CDR3 has 15 amino acids. Germline CDR1 SGHVS, CDR2 FQNEAQ. Here the CDR3 DNA reads TGTGCCAGCAGCCCCCTCGGGACAGGGCCCTACGAGCAGTACTTC. This codes for CASSPLGTGPYEQYF.

This clonotype has a count of ten or more. CDR3 DNA sequence: TGTGCCAGCAGGGGAATTCCACCCCTCCACTTT. Translating it yields CASRGIPPLHF. The V gene is TRBV2, the J gene TRBJ1-6, with unresolved D. The CDR3 runs 11 residues. Germline V gene data show CDR1 as SNHLY and CDR2 as FYNNEI. With 6 bases removed from V and 11 bases from J, the gap between germline ends came to 8 bases. The full variable domain, with the rest looked up from reference TRBV2 and TRBJ1-6, is EPEVTQTPSHQVTQMGQEVILRCVPISNHLYFYWYRQILGQKVEFLVSFYNNEISEKSEIFDDQFSVERPDGSNFTLKIRSTKLEDSAMYFCASRGIPPLHFGNGTRLTVT.

Comments on this clonotype: This sequence may be a read error, since a much larger clone differs from it by one base. The conserved phenylalanine or tryptophan is not found at the CDR3 terminus, so this likely reflects a read error. V gene TRBV12-3 or TRBV12-4 combines with J gene TRBJ1-2; D unresolved. The CDR3 sequence is 11 residues long. V was pared by 5 bases and J by 6 bases, with 7 bases between. The CDR3 coding sequence is TGTGCCAGCAGTCATGTGGATGGCTACACCCTC. Its translation: CASSHVDGYTL.

This chain connects TRBV10-3 to TRBJ2-3; 8 bases line up with TRBD2. J lost 3 bases, V lost 6 bases, and 5 bases had no gene match. This CDR3 has 14 amino acids. Germline CDR1 reads ENHRY; CDR2 reads SYGVKD. CDR3 region: CAISGTRGTDTQYF. CDR3 sequence (DNA): TGTGCCATCAGCGGGACTAGAGGGACAGATACGCAGTATTTT.

The CDR3 coding sequence is TGTGCCACCAGCATCGGACAGGGGTTCGTAACGAACACCGGGGAGCTGTTTTTT. Protein product: CATSIGQGFVTNTGELFF. The chain has TRBV15 and TRBJ2-2, with TRBD1 identical over 9 bases. The J segment lost 0 bases and the V segment lost 4 bases, leaving 9 bases of the junction unmatched. Germline V gives CDR1 LNHNV, CDR2 YYDKDF (reference sequence). The CDR3 runs 18 residues.

This clonotype occurred a few times. V usage is TRBV5-7 and J usage is TRBJ1-1; D gene unclear. TRBV5-7 is an ORF for which the function is uncertain. The V end was cut by 5 bases, the J end by 5 bases, with 7 bases between. The CDR3 has 11 amino acids. CDR3 in amino acids: CASSSQTEAFF. Here the CDR3 DNA reads TGTGCCAGCAGTTCGCAAACTGAAGCTTTCTTT.

With respect to this clonotype: Given a much more abundant clone one base away, this may be a read error. The chain joins TRBV2 to TRBJ2-5; no clear D gene. The CDR3 totals 12 residues. From germline, CDR1 is SNHLY and CDR2 FYNNEI. For the CDR3, the DNA is TGTGCCAGCACTCACCTACAAGAGGCCCAGTACTTC. Translated: CASTHLQEAQYF.

This clonotype has more than one count but fewer than ten. This sequence joins TRBV2 and TRBJ1-1, with unresolved D. This CDR3 spans 14 amino acids. Germline loops: CDR1 SNHLY, CDR2 FYNNEI. Trimming removed 1 base at V and 2 bases at J, with 8 bases between. The CDR3 sequence is CASSEDVVNTEAFF. CDR3 DNA sequence: TGTGCCAGCAGTGAAGATGTAGTAAACACTGAAGCTTTCTTT.

The chain uses TRBV20-1 and TRBJ1-2, with TRBD1 identical over 12 bases. CDR1 is DFQATT, CDR2 SNEGSKA, per germline (reference sequence). The V segment lost 3 bases and the J segment 7 bases; nucleotides outside the gene matches: 9. This CDR3 spans 15 amino acids. The CDR3 DNA is TGCAGTGCTAGGGCCGGGACAGGGGGCACTAGTGGCTACACCTTC. Encoded protein: CSARAGTGGTSGYTF.

This clonotype has more than one count but fewer than ten. J is TRBJ2-7 and V is TRBV6-5; D not certain. Germline V gene sequence: CDR1 MNHEY, CDR2 SVGAGI. The CDR3 spans 14 residues. V was shortened by 5 bases and J by 5 bases, with 16 bases between the two germline ends. CDR3 sequence (DNA): TGTGCCAGCAGTAAGACTGCGATTGCCGACGAGCAGTACTTC. It translates to CASSKTAIADEQYF.